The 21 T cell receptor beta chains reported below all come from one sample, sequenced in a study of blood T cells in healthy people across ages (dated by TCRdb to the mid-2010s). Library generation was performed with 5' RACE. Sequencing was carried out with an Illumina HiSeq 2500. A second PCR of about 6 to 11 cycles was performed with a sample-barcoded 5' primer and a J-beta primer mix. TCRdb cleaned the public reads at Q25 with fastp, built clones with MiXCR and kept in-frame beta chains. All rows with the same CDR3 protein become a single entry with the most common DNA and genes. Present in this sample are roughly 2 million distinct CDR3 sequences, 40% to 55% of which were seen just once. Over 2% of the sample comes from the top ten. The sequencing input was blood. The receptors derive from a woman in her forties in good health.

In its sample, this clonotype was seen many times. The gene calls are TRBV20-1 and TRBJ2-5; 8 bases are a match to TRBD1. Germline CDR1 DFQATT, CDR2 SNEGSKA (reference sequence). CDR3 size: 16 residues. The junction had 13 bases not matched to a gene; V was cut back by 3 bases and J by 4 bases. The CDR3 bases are TGCAGTGCTAGTCTTGACCGACAGGGGTTGAGAGAGACCCAGTACTTC. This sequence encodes CSASLDRQGLRETQYF.

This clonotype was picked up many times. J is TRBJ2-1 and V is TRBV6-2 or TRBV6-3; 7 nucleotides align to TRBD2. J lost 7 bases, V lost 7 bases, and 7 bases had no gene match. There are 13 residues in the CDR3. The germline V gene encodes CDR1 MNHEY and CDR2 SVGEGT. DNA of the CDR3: TGTGCCAGCATCAGCGGGGTTGCAAATGAGCAGTTCTTC. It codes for CASISGVANEQFF.

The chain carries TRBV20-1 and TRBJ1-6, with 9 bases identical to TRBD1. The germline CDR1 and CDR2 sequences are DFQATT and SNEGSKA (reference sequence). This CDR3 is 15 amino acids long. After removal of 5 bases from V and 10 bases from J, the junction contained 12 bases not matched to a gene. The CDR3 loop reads CSAVYGTGTRSPLHF. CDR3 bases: TGCAGTGCTGTTTACGGGACAGGGACAAGGTCACCCCTCCACTTT.

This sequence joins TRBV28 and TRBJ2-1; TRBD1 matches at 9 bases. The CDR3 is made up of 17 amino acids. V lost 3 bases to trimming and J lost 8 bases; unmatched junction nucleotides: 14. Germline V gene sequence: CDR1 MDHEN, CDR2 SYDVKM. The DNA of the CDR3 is TGTGCCAGCAGTTTTACCGGGACAGGGTCCCTTAGGGATGAGCAGTTCTTC. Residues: CASSFTGTGSLRDEQFF.

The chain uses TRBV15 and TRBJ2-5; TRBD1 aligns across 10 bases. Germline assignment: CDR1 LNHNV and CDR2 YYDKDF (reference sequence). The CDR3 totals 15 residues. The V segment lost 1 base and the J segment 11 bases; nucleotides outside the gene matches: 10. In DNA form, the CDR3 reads TGTGCCACCAGCAGAGGAGGGACAGGGGTCTTAGAGCAGTACTTC. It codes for CATSRGGTGVLEQYF.

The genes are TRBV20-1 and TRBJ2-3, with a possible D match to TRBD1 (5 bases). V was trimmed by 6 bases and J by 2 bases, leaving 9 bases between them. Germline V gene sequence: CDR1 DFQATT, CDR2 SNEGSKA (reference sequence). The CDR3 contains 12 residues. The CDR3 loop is CSADSFTDTQYF. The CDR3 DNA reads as TGCAGTGCCGACAGTTTCACAGATACGCAGTATTTT.

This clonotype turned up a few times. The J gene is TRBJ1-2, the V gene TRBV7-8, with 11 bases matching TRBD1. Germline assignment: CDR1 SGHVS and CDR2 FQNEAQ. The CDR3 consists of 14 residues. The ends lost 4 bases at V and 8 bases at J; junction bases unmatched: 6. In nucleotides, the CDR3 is TGTGCCAGCAGCTCGGACAGGGGGCGCGGGGGCTACACCTTC. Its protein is CASSSDRGRGGYTF.

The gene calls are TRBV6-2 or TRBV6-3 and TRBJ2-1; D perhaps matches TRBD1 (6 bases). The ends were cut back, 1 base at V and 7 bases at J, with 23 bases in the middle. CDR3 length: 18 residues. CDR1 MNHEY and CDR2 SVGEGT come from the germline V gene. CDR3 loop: CASSYLQGPGSKGNEQFF. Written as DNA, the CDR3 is TGTGCCAGCAGTTACTTACAGGGTCCGGGCTCTAAAGGGAATGAGCAGTTCTTC.

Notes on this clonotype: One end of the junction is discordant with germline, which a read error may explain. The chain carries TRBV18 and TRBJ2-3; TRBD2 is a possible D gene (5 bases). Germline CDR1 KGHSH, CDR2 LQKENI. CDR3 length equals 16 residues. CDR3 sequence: CASPPRSAGGTDTQYF. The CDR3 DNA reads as TGTGCCAGCCCACCCCGTAGCGCCGGCGGCACAGATACGCAGTATTTT.

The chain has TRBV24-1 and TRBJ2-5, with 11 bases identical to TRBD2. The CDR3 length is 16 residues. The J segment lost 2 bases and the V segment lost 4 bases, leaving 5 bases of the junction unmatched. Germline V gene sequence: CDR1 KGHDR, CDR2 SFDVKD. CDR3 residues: CATSDPTSGAQETQYF. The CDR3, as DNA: TGTGCCACCAGTGACCCGACTAGCGGGGCTCAAGAGACCCAGTACTTC.

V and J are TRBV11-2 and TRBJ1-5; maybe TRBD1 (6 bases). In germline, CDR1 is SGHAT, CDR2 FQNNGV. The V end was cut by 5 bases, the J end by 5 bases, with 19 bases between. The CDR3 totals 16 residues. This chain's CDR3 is CASSLQTGLGDQPQHF. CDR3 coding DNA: TGTGCCAGCAGCCTCCAAACAGGGTTGGGGGATCAGCCCCAGCATTTT.

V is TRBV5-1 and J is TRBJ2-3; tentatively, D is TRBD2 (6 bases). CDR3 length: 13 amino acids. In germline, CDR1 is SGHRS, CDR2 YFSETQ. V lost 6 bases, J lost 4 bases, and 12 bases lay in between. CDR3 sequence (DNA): TGCGCCAGCATCGGACTATCCCCAGATACGCAGTATTTT. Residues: CASIGLSPDTQYF.

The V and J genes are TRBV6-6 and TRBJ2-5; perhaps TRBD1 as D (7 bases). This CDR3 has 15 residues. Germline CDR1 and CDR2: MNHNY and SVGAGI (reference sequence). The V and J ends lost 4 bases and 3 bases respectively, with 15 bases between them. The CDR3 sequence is CASSLSGGRKETQYF. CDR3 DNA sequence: TGTGCCAGCAGTTTATCAGGGGGGCGGAAAGAGACCCAGTACTTC.

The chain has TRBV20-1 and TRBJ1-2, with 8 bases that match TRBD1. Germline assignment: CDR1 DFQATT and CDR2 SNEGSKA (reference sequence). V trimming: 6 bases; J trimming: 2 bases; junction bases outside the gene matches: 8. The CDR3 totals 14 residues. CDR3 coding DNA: TGCAGTGCACTAGACAGGGGACTAAACTATGGCTACACCTTC. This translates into CSALDRGLNYGYTF.

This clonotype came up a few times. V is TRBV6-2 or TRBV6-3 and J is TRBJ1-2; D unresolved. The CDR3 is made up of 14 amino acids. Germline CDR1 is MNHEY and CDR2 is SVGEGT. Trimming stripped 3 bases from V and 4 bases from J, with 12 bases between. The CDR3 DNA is TGTGCCAGCAGTTATAGCTCGGTGGGCTATGGCTACACCTTC. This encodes CASSYSSVGYGYTF.

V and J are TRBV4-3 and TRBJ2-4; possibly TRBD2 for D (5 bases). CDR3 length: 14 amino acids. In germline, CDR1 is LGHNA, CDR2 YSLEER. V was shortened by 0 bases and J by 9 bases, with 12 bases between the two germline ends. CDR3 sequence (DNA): TGCGCCAGCAGCCAAGATAGCGCAAGCACCATTCAGTACTTC. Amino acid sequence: CASSQDSASTIQYF.

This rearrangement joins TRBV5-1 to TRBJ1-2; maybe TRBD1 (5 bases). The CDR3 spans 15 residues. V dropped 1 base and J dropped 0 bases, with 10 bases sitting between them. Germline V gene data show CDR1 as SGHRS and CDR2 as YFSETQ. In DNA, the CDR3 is TGCGCCAGCAGCTTGATAGGGGATTCTAACTATGGCTACACCTTC. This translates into CASSLIGDSNYGYTF.

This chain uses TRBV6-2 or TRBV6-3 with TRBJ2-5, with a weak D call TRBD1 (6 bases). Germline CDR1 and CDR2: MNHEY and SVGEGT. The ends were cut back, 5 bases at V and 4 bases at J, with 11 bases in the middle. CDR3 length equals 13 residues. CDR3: CASSNHRAETQYF. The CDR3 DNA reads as TGTGCCAGCAGTAACCACAGGGCAGAGACCCAGTACTTC.

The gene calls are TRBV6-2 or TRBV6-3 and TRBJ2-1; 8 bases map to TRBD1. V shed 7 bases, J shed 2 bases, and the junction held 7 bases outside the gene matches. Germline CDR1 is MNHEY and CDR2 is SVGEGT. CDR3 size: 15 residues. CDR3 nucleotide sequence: TGTGCCAGCACGATGGACAGGGACCCCTACAATGAGCAGTTCTTC. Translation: CASTMDRDPYNEQFF.

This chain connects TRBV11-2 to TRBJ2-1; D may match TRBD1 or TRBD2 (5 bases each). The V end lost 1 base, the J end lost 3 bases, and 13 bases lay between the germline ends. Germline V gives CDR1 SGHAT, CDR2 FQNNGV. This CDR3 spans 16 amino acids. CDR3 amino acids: CASSLVGQGRYNEQFF. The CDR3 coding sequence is TGTGCCAGCAGCTTAGTTGGTCAGGGACGCTACAATGAGCAGTTCTTC. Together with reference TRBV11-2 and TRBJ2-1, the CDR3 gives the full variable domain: EAGVAQSPRYKIIEKRQSVAFWCNPISGHATLYWYQQILGQGPKLLIQFQNNGVVDDSQLPKDRFSAERLKGVDSTLKIQPAKLEDSAVYLCASSLVGQGRYNEQFFGPGTRLTVL.

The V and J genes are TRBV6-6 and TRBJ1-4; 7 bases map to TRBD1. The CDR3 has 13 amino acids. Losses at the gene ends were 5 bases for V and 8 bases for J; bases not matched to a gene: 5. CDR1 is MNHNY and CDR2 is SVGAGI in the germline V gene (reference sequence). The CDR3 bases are TGTGCCAGCAGTAACCTCAGGGGGGAAAAACTGTTTTTT. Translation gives CASSNLRGEKLFF.